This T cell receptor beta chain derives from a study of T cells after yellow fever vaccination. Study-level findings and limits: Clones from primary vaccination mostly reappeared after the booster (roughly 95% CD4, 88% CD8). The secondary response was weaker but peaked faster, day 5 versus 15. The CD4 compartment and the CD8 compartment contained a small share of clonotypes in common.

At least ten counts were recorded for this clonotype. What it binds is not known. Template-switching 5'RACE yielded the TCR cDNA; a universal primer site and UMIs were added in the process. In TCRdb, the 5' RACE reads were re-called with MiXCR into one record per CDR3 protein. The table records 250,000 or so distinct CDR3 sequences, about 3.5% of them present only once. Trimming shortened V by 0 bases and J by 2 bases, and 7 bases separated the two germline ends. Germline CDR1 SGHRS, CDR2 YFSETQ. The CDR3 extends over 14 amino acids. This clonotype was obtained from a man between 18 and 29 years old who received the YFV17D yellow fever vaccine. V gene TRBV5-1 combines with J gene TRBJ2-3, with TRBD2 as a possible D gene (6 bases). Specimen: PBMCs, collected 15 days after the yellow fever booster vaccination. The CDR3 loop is CASSLGTNTDTQYF. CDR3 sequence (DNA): TGCGCCAGCAGCTTGGGGACTAACACAGATACGCAGTATTTT.